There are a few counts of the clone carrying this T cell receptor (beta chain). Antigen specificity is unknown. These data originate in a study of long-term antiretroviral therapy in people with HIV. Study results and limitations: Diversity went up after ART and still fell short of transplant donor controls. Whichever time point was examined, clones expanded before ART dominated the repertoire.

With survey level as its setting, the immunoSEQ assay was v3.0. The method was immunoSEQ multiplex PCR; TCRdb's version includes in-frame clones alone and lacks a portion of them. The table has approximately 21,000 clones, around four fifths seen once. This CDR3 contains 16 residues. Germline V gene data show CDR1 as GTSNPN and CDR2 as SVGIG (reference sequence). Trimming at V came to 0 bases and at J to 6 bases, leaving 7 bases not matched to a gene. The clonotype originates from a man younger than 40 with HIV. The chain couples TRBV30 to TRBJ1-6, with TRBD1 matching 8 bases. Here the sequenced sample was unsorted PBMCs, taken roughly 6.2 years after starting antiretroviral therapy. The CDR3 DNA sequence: TGTGCCTGGAGTGTACCCGGGACAGGTTTTAATTCACCCCTCCACTTT. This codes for CAWSVPGTGFNSPLHF. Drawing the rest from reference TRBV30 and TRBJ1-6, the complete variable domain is SQTIHQWPATLVQPVGSPLSLECTVEGTSNPNLYWYRQAAGRGLQLLFYSVGIGQISSEVPQNLSASRPQDRQFILSSKKLLLSDSGFYLCAWSVPGTGFNSPLHFGNGTRLTVT.